The clone carrying this T cell receptor beta chain was seen more than once but under ten times. Its antigen is currently unknown. These data originate in a study of T cells after yellow fever vaccination. The study's findings and limits: Most primary-vaccination clones reappeared after the booster (around 95% CD4, roughly 88% CD8).

The length of the CDR3 is 15 residues. V was clipped by 8 bases and J by 8 bases; unmatched bases: 13. As TCR cDNA was made by 5'RACE template switching, a universal primer site and UMIs were added. TCRdb passed the 5' RACE reads through MiXCR, listing each CDR3 protein once. The data show nearly 550,000 distinct CDR3 sequences, with 15% to 20% seen just once and about 13% held by the top ten. The rearrangement uses TRBV12-3 or TRBV12-4 and TRBJ2-2, with TRBD1 matching over 8 bases. This receptor was obtained from a man under 40 who received the YFV17D yellow fever vaccine. This specimen consisted of PBMCs, obtained 15 days after the yellow fever booster vaccination. The CDR3 DNA follows: TGTGCCAGCTGGCAGGGGGCCGCGGAGGGTGGGGAGCTGTTTTTT. Amino acid sequence: CASWQGAAEGGELFF.